This T cell receptor beta chain was identified during a study of blood T cell repertoires in COVID-19. Across the study: Nucleic acid was either cDNA or gDNA, and it came from T cells, B-cell-depleted T cells, or PBMCs.

This CDR3 region has 14 residues. Germline assignment: CDR1 SQVTM and CDR2 ANQGSEA. After removal of 5 bases from V and 7 bases from J, the junction contained 13 bases not matched to a gene. Study processing details: Quantification of nucleated cells was approximated via reference gene primer amplification. Only in-frame clones appear in the TCRdb table, and some are missing; sequencing was by immunoSEQ multiplex PCR. The V and J calls and clone size come from that table; D and trimming were worked out from the DNA. The profile covers about 410,000 clones, with roughly 85% appearing a single time and 1.4% to 1.5% taken by the ten largest.

The chain uses TRBV29-1 and TRBJ2-7, with 8 bases aligning to TRBD2. The specimen sequenced was peripheral blood. The receptor's source is a woman younger than 45 with active or convalescent COVID-19. CDR3 DNA sequence: TGCAGCGTTCTCCCGGGACTAGGAGATCGTGAGCAGTACTTC. Protein sequence: CSVLPGLGDREQYF.